This T cell receptor (beta chain) was captured by sequencing in a study of shared clonotypes between healthy human individuals. The wider study: Aged 18 to 49, the donors were a couple of women and a few men.

Naive CD8 cells, CD45RO-negative and positively selected for CCR7, excluded terminally differentiated effector memory CD45RA+ cells. V was shortened by 6 bases and J by 6 bases, with 20 bases between the two germline ends. This CDR3 has 14 amino acids. Germline assignment: CDR1 SQVTM and CDR2 ANQGSEA. Investigators spread the genomic DNA of each subset evenly over several immunoSEQ plates. The table came from immunoSEQ multiplex PCR; TCRdb's copy has only in-frame clones and leaves some out. The table includes some 630,000 clones, 90% to 97% detected once. This sequence joins TRBV29-1 and TRBJ1-2; TRBD1 is a possible D gene (6 bases). The sample taken for sequencing was naive CD8+ T cells sorted from blood. This TCR was sampled from a woman aged 30 to 39 in good health. The CDR3 sequence: CSVPDGRGTDGYTF. In DNA, the CDR3 is TGCAGCGTCCCAGATGGCAGGGGAACGGATGGCTACACCTTC.